The source of this T cell receptor beta chain is a study of CXCR3-negative and CXCR3-positive naive CD8 T cells. In the study overall: About 150 million TRB reads in total, about 1.5 +/- 0.3 million per library.

Germline lookup yields CDR1 LNHNV and CDR2 YYDKDF (reference sequence). The CDR3 is 14 residues long. Naive CD8+ T cells displayed a CD45RO-CCR7+CD27+CD95- phenotype. Libraries were UMI-labeled 5' RACE TRB cDNA. TCRdb re-called the 5' RACE reads; one entry per CDR3 protein, DNA not given. The listing contains over 100,000 distinct CDR3 sequences. This TCR came from a human donor in good health. Some clones in this sample may be carry-over from other donors' samples. The chain links TRBV15 to TRBJ2-2; TCRdb gives TRBD2 as the D gene, but with no DNA this cannot be confirmed. Sequenced material: naive CXCR3- CD8+ T cells from blood. Subset described: CD45RO-CCR7+CD27+CD95- naive CD8+ T cells lacking CXCR3 (TNR3-). CDR3 residues: CATSRGEDTGELFF.